Listed here are 20 T cell receptor beta chains from one sample, sequenced in a study of Tregs in tolerant kidney transplant recipients. Generated by immunoSEQ multiplex PCR, the TCRdb table keeps only in-frame clones and is missing some. The table shows about 77,000 clones, with roughly 98% occurring only once. The sample consisted of CD4+ T cells from blood, taken before the transplant. The receptors originated from a human donor who received a combined kidney and bone marrow transplant.

This sequence joins TRBV11-3 and TRBJ2-7; possible D gene TRBD1, 5 bases. This CDR3 comprises 14 residues. CDR1 and CDR2 (germline): SGHNT, YENEEA. V was clipped by 6 bases and J by 1 base, with 13 bases between them. CDR3: CASSPHRSSYEQYF. The CDR3 nucleotides are TGTGCCAGCAGTCCGCACAGGTCTTCCTACGAGCAGTACTTC. Filled out from reference TRBV11-3 and TRBJ2-7, the complete variable domain reads EAGVVQSPRYKIIEKKQPVAFWCNPISGHNTLYWYLQNLGQGPELLIRYENEEAVDDSQLPKDRFSAERLKGVDSTLKIQPAELGDSAVYLCASSPHRSSYEQYFGPGTRLTVT.

The chain carries TRBV7-2 and TRBJ2-5, with TRBD2 identical over 8 bases. In germline, CDR1 is SGHTA, CDR2 FQGNSA. V was pared by 6 bases and J by 1 base, with 4 bases of the junction left unmatched. This CDR3 has 14 residues. CDR3 nucleotides: TGTGCCAGCAGGGGTAGCGGGATCCAAGAGACCCAGTACTTC. Amino acid sequence: CASRGSGIQETQYF.

The chain uses TRBV15 and TRBJ2-5, with 10 bases lining up with TRBD1. The CDR3 covers 17 residues. The V segment lost 4 bases and the J segment 1 base; nucleotides outside the gene matches: 9. The V gene's germline CDR1 is LNHNV and CDR2 YYDKDF (reference sequence). CDR3 DNA sequence: TGTGCCACCAGCATAGGCGGGAGGACAGGGGGCCAAGAGACCCAGTACTTC. This gives the protein CATSIGGRTGGQETQYF.

This chain connects TRBV1 to TRBJ2-4; TRBD1, the table's D call, was not compared with the DNA. TRBV1 is shown as a pseudogene. The length of the CDR3 is 16 residues. The CDR3 protein is CTSSLQFRDRENIQYF. CDR3 coding DNA: TGCACCAGCAGTCTACAATTCCGGGACAGGGAAAACATTCAGTACTTC.

The chain employs TRBV5-1 and TRBJ1-1; 7 nucleotides align to TRBD1. With V trimmed by 4 bases and J by 1 base, 4 bases remained unmatched. CDR1 is SGHRS, CDR2 YFSETQ, per germline. The CDR3 totals 14 residues. CDR3 in DNA: TGCGCCAGCAGCCCGGACAGGCCGAACACTGAAGCTTTCTTT. It specifies CASSPDRPNTEAFF.

The chain has TRBV9 and TRBJ1-2; D possibly corresponds to TRBD1 (5 bases). V was trimmed by 4 bases and J by 8 bases, leaving 27 bases between them. Germline V gene sequence: CDR1 SGDLS, CDR2 YYNGEE. The length of the CDR3 is 17 residues. The chain's CDR3 is CASSPYGGNGPNGGYTF. In nucleotides, the CDR3 is TGTGCCAGCAGCCCTTATGGGGGGAACGGCCCAAATGGGGGCTACACCTTC.

The V gene is TRBV7-9, the J gene TRBJ1-4; 9 nucleotides line up with TRBD1. This CDR3 is 18 amino acids long. Per the germline V gene, CDR1 is SEHNR and CDR2 is FQNEAQ (reference sequence). The V gene end was trimmed by 5 bases and the J gene end by 7 bases; junction bases not matched to a gene: 17. The CDR3 loop is CASSRWRGQGTTSEKLFF. The CDR3 nucleotides read TGTGCCAGCAGCCGTTGGCGGGGACAGGGTACGACGAGTGAAAAACTGTTTTTT.

The rearrangement links TRBV4-3 to TRBJ2-4; D might be TRBD2 (5 bases). Germline lookup yields CDR1 LGHNA and CDR2 YSLEER. CDR3 size: 12 residues. Trimming removed 0 bases from V and 12 bases from J, with 9 bases in between. Here the CDR3 reads CASSQDGRAQYF. In DNA form, the CDR3 reads TGCGCCAGCAGCCAAGACGGGCGGGCTCAGTACTTC.

This clone was observed once. The CDR3 nucleotides are TGTGCCAGCAGAAGTAGGGGGTTTGCAGATACGCAGTATTTT. It yields the protein CASRSRGFADTQYF. The chain carries TRBV6-6 and TRBJ2-3, with a possible D match to TRBD1 (6 bases). Deletions cut 6 bases from V and 4 bases from J, with 14 bases between. This CDR3 has 14 amino acids. Germline values: CDR1 MNHNY, CDR2 SVGAGI (reference sequence).

This clone was seen once. The chain joins TRBV19 to TRBJ2-2; no definite D call. This CDR3 is 15 amino acids long. Germline V gene lookup returns CDR1 LNHDA and CDR2 SQIVND (reference sequence). Trimming removed 7 bases at V and 0 bases at J, with 12 bases between. CDR3 nucleotide sequence: TGTGCCAGTAACCTACACGGAGCGAACACCGGGGAGCTGTTTTTT. It translates to CASNLHGANTGELFF.

V usage is TRBV7-2 and J usage is TRBJ2-1; unclear D gene. The CDR3 runs 14 residues. Germline lookup yields CDR1 SGHTA and CDR2 FQGNSA. Trimming stripped 3 bases from V and 3 bases from J, with 9 bases between. CDR3 region: CASSFRFLYNEQFF. In nucleotides, the CDR3 is TGTGCCAGCAGCTTTCGGTTTCTCTACAATGAGCAGTTCTTC. The full variable domain, rest sourced from reference TRBV7-2 and TRBJ2-1, is GAGVSQSPSNKVTEKGKDVELRCDPISGHTALYWYRQSLGQGLEFLIYFQGNSAPDKSGLPSDRFSAERTGGSVSTLTIQRTQQEDSAVYLCASSFRFLYNEQFFGPGTRLTVL.

This clone was observed a single time. V usage is TRBV4-1 and J usage is TRBJ2-5, with TRBD2 matching 8 bases. Germline trimming cut 1 base from V and 5 bases from J; bases unmatched to any gene: 12. Germline CDR1 and CDR2: MGHRA and YSYEKL. This CDR3 contains 17 residues. The CDR3 is CASSQVGPAGADETQYF. The DNA of the CDR3 is TGCGCCAGCAGCCAAGTGGGGCCAGCGGGGGCTGACGAGACCCAGTACTTC.

CDR3 region: CARQAGYNQPQHF. The CDR3 DNA sequence: TGTGCCCGCCAGGCCGGTTATAATCAGCCCCAGCATTTT. The chain is built from TRBV7-9 and TRBJ1-5; D gene uncertain. The germline gives CDR1 SEHNR, CDR2 FQNEAQ (reference sequence). The CDR3 extends over 13 amino acids. V lost 11 bases and J 4 bases, leaving 15 bases between the germline ends.

The chain uses TRBV6-4 and TRBJ2-2, with D tentatively TRBD2 (5 bases). CDR1 MRHNA and CDR2 SNTAGT come from the germline V gene. V lost 3 bases, J lost 8 bases, and 10 bases lay in between. The CDR3 is made up of 13 amino acids. This CDR3 is CASSESAVGELFF. In nucleotides, the CDR3 is TGTGCCAGCAGTGAATCAGCGGTAGGGGAGCTGTTTTTT.

The chain employs TRBV7-9 and TRBJ2-1; tentative D call: TRBD2 (5 bases). V was trimmed by 2 bases and J by 8 bases, leaving 16 bases between them. CDR3 size: 15 residues. Germline V gene lookup returns CDR1 SEHNR and CDR2 FQNEAQ (reference sequence). The CDR3 sequence: CASSLRTGIPDEQFF. For the CDR3, the DNA is TGTGCCAGCAGCTTAAGGACCGGGATCCCGGATGAGCAGTTCTTC.

This chain joins TRBV7-3 and TRBJ2-5; no reliable D call. This CDR3 is 14 amino acids long. CDR1 and CDR2 (germline): SGHTA, FQGTGA. V was trimmed by 2 bases and J by 5 bases, leaving 12 bases between them. The CDR3 bases are TGTGCCAGCAGCTTATATGAGCACTCGGAGACCCAGTACTTC. It encodes CASSLYEHSETQYF.

The chain links TRBV5-4 to TRBJ2-5; a possible D gene is TRBD2 (5 bases). The CDR3 contains 15 residues. Per the germline V gene, CDR1 is SGHNT and CDR2 is YYREEE (reference sequence). The V gene lost 1 base and the J gene lost 5 bases, with 15 bases spanning the gap. CDR3 DNA: TGTGCCAGCAGCTTGCGGGAACGGGGAGTCGAGACCCAGTACTTC. It codes for CASSLRERGVETQYF.

This chain links TRBV7-9 with TRBJ2-1; TRBD2 matches at 12 bases. The V and J ends lost 2 bases and 8 bases, in that order; junction bases with no gene match: 10. The germline gives CDR1 SEHNR, CDR2 FQNEAQ (reference sequence). The CDR3 is 17 amino acids. The CDR3 here is CASSLSTWTSGKDEQFF. The CDR3, as DNA: TGTGCCAGCAGCTTAAGCACTTGGACTAGCGGGAAGGATGAGCAGTTCTTC.

The chain couples TRBV4-3 to TRBJ1-1; no clear D. This CDR3 spans 14 amino acids. Germline CDR1 is LGHNA and CDR2 is YSLEER. V was pared by 2 bases and J by 5 bases, with 12 bases between. In nucleotides, the CDR3 is TGCGCCAGCAGCCAACGGGCCGGAGGGACTGAAGCTTTCTTT. Translating gives CASSQRAGGTEAFF.

The chain has TRBV29-1 and TRBJ2-3, with no clear D. V dropped 0 bases and J dropped 1 base, with 5 bases sitting between them. Germline assignment: CDR1 SQVTM and CDR2 ANQGSEA. The length of the CDR3 is 13 residues. The CDR3 bases are TGCAGCGTTGAAGAAACAGGCACAGATACGCAGTATTTT. It translates to CSVEETGTDTQYF.